One and the same sample provided the 19 T cell receptor beta chains below, sequenced in a study of CD8 T cells in Susac syndrome. An amount of RNA that ranged from roughly 0.5 to 1 ug was reverse transcribed with random hexamers. MiXCR was run by TCRdb on the immunoSEQ multiplex PCR reads, yielding one entry per CDR3 protein. Of about 210,000 distinct CDR3 sequences listed, 95% are singletons. Sequenced input: CD4+ T cells from PBMCs. All receptors derive from a human donor with multiple sclerosis.

This chain uses TRBV3-1 with TRBJ2-5, with D possibly matching TRBD1 (6 bases). V was cut by 1 base and J by 4 bases, with 10 bases left in between. The CDR3 extends over 14 amino acids. Germline V gene sequence: CDR1 LGHDT, CDR2 YNNKEL (reference sequence). This CDR3 reads CASSQAWGLETQYF. The CDR3 nucleotides are TGTGCCAGCAGCCAAGCATGGGGGCTAGAGACCCAGTACTTC.

The chain links TRBV6-6 to TRBJ1-2; D might be TRBD1 (5 bases). The germline CDR1 and CDR2 sequences are MNHNY and SVGAGI (reference sequence). Trimming removed 5 bases from V and 5 bases from J, with 18 bases in between. This CDR3 is built from 15 residues. The CDR3: CASSTLGVLGYGYTF. The CDR3 nucleotides are TGTGCCAGCAGTACCTTAGGGGTCCTCGGGTATGGCTACACCTTC.

The chain recombines TRBV24-1 with TRBJ2-3; D remains unclear. V lost 9 bases and J 3 bases, leaving 6 bases between the germline ends. The CDR3 loop spans 11 amino acids. CDR1 KGHDR and CDR2 SFDVKD come from the germline V gene. The CDR3 coding sequence is TGTGCCACCTACTCTACAGATACGCAGTATTTT. Its protein product is CATYSTDTQYF.

The chain has TRBV7-8 and TRBJ2-3; 10 positions agree with TRBD2. Germline CDR1 and CDR2: SGHVS and FQNEAQ. The junction had 3 bases not matched to a gene; V was cut back by 5 bases and J by 1 base. The CDR3 is 15 residues long. Written as DNA, the CDR3 is TGTGCCAGCAGCCGACTAGCGGGCCGCACAGATACGCAGTATTTT. Protein sequence: CASSRLAGRTDTQYF. Full variable domain (remainder filled in from reference TRBV7-8 and TRBJ2-3): GAGVSQSPRYKVAKRGQDVALRCDPISGHVSLFWYQQALGQGPEFLTYFQNEAQLDKSGLPSDRFFAERPEGSVSTLKIQRTQQEDSAVYLCASSRLAGRTDTQYFGPGTRLTVL.

This clonotype was observed once. V is TRBV2 and J is TRBJ2-7, with unresolved D. The V end was cut by 7 bases, the J end by 2 bases, with 6 bases between. In germline, CDR1 is SNHLY, CDR2 FYNNEI. The CDR3 contains 11 residues. The CDR3 loop reads CASITTYEQYF. In nucleotides, the CDR3 is TGTGCCAGCATCACGACCTACGAGCAGTACTTC. The whole variable domain, filled in from reference TRBV2 and TRBJ2-7, reads EPEVTQTPSHQVTQMGQEVILRCVPISNHLYFYWYRQILGQKVEFLVSFYNNEISEKSEIFDDQFSVERPDGSNFTLKIRSTKLEDSAMYFCASITTYEQYFGPGTRLTVT.

The V call is TRBV5-1, the J call TRBJ2-5, with 7 bases lining up with TRBD2. V gave up 4 bases and J gave up 6 bases; unmatched junction bases: 9. CDR1 and CDR2 (germline): SGHRS, YFSETQ. CDR3 length: 14 amino acids. CDR3 coding DNA: TGCGCCAGCAGCAATGGACTAGTCGTCAAGACCCAGTACTTC. Translating gives CASSNGLVVKTQYF.

The chain couples TRBV6-5 to TRBJ1-2; TRBD1 aligns across 8 bases. The trim removed 5 bases at V and 5 bases at J, leaving 4 bases unmatched. Germline loops: CDR1 MNHEY, CDR2 SVGAGI. The CDR3 sequence is 13 residues long. CDR3 sequence: CASSGTGTYGYTF. In nucleotides, the CDR3 is TGTGCCAGCAGTGGGACAGGAACTTATGGCTACACCTTC.

The chain links TRBV7-2 to TRBJ1-6; D remains ambiguous. V gave up 1 base and J gave up 6 bases, with 10 bases separating them. This CDR3 has 15 residues. Looked up from germline, CDR1 is SGHTA and CDR2 is FQGNSA. CDR3 DNA: TGTGCCAGCAGCTTAGGTTTGAGTGCTAATTCACCCCTCCACTTT. Its protein is CASSLGLSANSPLHF.

The chain has TRBV14 and TRBJ2-1, with 7 bases matching TRBD2. V lost 4 bases and J lost 2; bases outside the gene matches: 8. The CDR3 has 16 amino acids. Germline V gene sequence: CDR1 SGHDN, CDR2 FVKESK. The chain's CDR3 is CASSPTLAVPYNEQFF. The CDR3, as DNA: TGTGCCAGCAGCCCCACCCTAGCGGTCCCCTACAATGAGCAGTTCTTC.

The rearrangement joins TRBV5-6 to TRBJ2-1; 13 nucleotides align to TRBD2. Per germline, CDR1 SGHDT and CDR2 YYEEEE. Germline trimming cut 4 bases from V and 7 bases from J; bases unmatched to any gene: 11. The CDR3 totals 17 residues. CDR3 DNA: TGTGCCAGCAGCCCTAGGACTAGCGGGGGTCCGGGGAATGAGCAGTTCTTC. Translating gives CASSPRTSGGPGNEQFF.

The V and J genes are TRBV20-1 and TRBJ1-4, with unresolved D. The CDR3 is made up of 11 amino acids. CDR1 and CDR2 (germline): DFQATT, SNEGSKA (reference sequence). V lost 3 bases and J lost 8, with 7 bases in between. The CDR3 DNA follows: TGCAGTGCTAGCAGCCCCGAAAAACTGTTTTTT. It is translated as CSASSPEKLFF.

The table lists this clonotype with a count of one. This sequence joins TRBV3-1 and TRBJ1-2; D is unclear. The CDR3 totals 15 residues. Germline V CDR1 and CDR2: LGHDT, YNNKEL (reference sequence). V was pared by 1 base and J by 2 bases, with 11 bases between. The CDR3 loop is CASSQVMVGNYGYTF. The CDR3, as DNA: TGTGCCAGCAGCCAAGTAATGGTCGGGAACTATGGCTACACCTTC.

CDR3 in amino acids: CASSAKDWYGDSPLHF. In nucleotides, the CDR3 is TGTGCCAGCAGCGCTAAAGATTGGTACGGGGATTCACCCCTCCACTTT. V usage is TRBV3-1 and J usage is TRBJ1-6; D not resolved. With 5 bases removed from V and 8 bases from J, the gap between germline ends came to 19 bases. This CDR3 comprises 16 residues. Germline V gene lookup returns CDR1 LGHDT and CDR2 YNNKEL (reference sequence).

The chain is built from TRBV6-1 and TRBJ2-5; D gene ambiguous. V was trimmed by 2 bases and J by 7 bases, leaving 14 bases between them. In germline, CDR1 is MNHNS, CDR2 SASEGT. This CDR3 contains 14 residues. DNA of the CDR3: TGTGCCAGCAGTGAAAAGGCGAGAACGGGGACCCAGTACTTC. The encoded protein is CASSEKARTGTQYF.

V gene TRBV23-1 combines with J gene TRBJ2-7; the match to TRBD1 covers 8 bases. TRBV23-1 is reported as an ORF; its role is uncertain. With 3 bases clipped from V and 4 bases from J, the junction kept 11 bases outside the gene matches. The CDR3 extends over 16 amino acids. The CDR3 nucleotides read TGCGCCAGCAGTCACCTGGGGACAGGTCCCTATTACGAGCAGTACTTC. Its protein product is CASSHLGTGPYYEQYF.

The chain uses TRBV28 and TRBJ2-7; unclear D gene. Trimming removed 5 bases from V and 0 bases from J, with 8 bases in between. The germline gives CDR1 MDHEN, CDR2 SYDVKM. The CDR3 runs to 13 residues. Written as DNA, the CDR3 is TGTGCCAGCAGTGCCATGTCCTCCTACGAGCAGTACTTC. This encodes CASSAMSSYEQYF.

The chain employs TRBV20-1 and TRBJ2-7, with unresolved D. The V end lost 0 bases, the J end lost 5 bases, and 17 bases lay between the germline ends. The CDR3 runs to 15 residues. Germline V lookup: CDR1 DFQATT, CDR2 SNEGSKA (reference sequence). The CDR3 DNA is TGCAGTGCTAGAGATCCGACCTACTTTGGCCACGAGCAGTACTTC. The encoded protein is CSARDPTYFGHEQYF.

J is TRBJ2-7 and V is TRBV30; D gene ambiguous. Germline V gene sequence: CDR1 GTSNPN, CDR2 SVGIG (reference sequence). Trimming took off 4 bases at V and 0 bases at J, with 4 bases between the two ends. This CDR3 has 11 residues. CDR3 sequence reads: CAWTRSYEQYF. The DNA for the CDR3 is TGTGCCTGGACCCGCTCCTACGAGCAGTACTTC.

This chain joins TRBV2 and TRBJ1-2, with D unresolved. Trimming took 6 bases from V and 2 from J, leaving 13 bases between them. Germline values: CDR1 SNHLY, CDR2 FYNNEI. The CDR3 spans 14 residues. The CDR3 here is CASRATGGNYGYTF. CDR3 sequence (DNA): TGTGCCAGCAGGGCGACCGGCGGCAACTATGGCTACACCTTC. Based on the CDR3 plus reference TRBV2 and TRBJ1-2, the full variable domain is EPEVTQTPSHQVTQMGQEVILRCVPISNHLYFYWYRQILGQKVEFLVSFYNNEISEKSEIFDDQFSVERPDGSNFTLKIRSTKLEDSAMYFCASRATGGNYGYTFGSGTRLTVV.